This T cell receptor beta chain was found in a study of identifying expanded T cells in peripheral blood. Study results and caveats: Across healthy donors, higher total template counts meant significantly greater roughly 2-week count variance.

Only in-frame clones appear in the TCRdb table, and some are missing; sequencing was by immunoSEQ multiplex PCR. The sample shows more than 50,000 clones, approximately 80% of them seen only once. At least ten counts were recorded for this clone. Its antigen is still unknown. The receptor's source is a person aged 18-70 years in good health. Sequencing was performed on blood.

The CDR3 sequence: CASSVNRNSPLHF. The CDR3 DNA sequence: TGTGCCAGCAGTGTAAACAGGAATTCACCCCTCCACTTT. The V gene is TRBV6-1, the J gene TRBJ1-6; D possibly corresponds to TRBD1 (5 bases). Germline values: CDR1 MNHNS, CDR2 SASEGT. The germline V and J ends were trimmed by 4 bases and 7 bases, with 8 bases remaining between them. The CDR3 runs 13 residues.